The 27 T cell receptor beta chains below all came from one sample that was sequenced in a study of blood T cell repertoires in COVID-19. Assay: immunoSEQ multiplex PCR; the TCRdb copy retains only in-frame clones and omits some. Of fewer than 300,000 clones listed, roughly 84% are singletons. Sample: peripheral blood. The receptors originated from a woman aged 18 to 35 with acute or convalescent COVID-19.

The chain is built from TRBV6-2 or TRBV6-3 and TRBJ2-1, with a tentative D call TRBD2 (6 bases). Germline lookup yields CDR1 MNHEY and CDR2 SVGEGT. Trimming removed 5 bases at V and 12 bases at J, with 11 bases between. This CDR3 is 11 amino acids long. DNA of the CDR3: TGTGCCAGCAGTAGGGGACTTGCGCAGTTCTTC. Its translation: CASSRGLAQFF.

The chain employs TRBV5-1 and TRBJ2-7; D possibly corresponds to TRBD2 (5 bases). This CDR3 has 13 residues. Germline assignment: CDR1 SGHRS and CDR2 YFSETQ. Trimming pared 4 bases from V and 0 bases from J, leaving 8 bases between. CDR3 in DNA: TGCGCCAGCAGCCCCGGGATCTCCTACGAGCAGTACTTC. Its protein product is CASSPGISYEQYF.

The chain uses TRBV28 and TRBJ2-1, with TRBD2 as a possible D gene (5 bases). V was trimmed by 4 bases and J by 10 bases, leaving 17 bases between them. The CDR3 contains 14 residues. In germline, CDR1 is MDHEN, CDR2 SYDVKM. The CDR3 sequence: CASSSRPPEEEQFF. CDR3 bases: TGTGCCAGCAGTTCCCGCCCCCCGGAGGAAGAGCAGTTCTTC.

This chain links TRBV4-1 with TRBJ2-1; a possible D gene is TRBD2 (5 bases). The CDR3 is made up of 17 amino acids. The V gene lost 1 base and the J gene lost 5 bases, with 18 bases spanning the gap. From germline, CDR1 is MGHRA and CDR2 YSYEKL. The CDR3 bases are TGCGCCAGCAGCCAAGCTCTAATAGCGCCTCCGGACAATGAGCAGTTCTTC. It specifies CASSQALIAPPDNEQFF.

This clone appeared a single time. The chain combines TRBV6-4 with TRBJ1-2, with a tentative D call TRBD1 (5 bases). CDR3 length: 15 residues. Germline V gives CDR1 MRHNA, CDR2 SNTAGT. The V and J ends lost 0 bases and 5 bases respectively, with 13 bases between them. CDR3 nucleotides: TGTGCCAGCAGTGACTCCAGACAGTTTCGATATGGCTACACCTTC. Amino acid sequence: CASSDSRQFRYGYTF.

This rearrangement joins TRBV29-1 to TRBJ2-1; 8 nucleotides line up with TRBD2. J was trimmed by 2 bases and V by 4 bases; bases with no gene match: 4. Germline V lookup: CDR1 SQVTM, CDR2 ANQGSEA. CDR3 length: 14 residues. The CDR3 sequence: CSVVSGGPYNEQFF. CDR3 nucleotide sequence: TGCAGCGTTGTCTCGGGAGGGCCCTACAATGAGCAGTTCTTC.

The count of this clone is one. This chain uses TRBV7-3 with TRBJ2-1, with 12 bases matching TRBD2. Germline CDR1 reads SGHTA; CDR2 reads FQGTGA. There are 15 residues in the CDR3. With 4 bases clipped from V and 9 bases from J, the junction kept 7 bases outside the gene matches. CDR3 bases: TGTGCCAGCAGCTCACTAGCGGGAGGTCAGGGTGAGCAGTTCTTC. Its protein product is CASSSLAGGQGEQFF.

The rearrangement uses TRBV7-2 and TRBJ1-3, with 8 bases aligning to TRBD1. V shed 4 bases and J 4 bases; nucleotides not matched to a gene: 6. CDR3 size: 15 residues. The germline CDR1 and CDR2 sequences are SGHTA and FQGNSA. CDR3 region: CASSSSQGVGNTIYF. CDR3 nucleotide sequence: TGTGCCAGCAGCTCCTCACAGGGGGTCGGAAACACCATATATTTT.

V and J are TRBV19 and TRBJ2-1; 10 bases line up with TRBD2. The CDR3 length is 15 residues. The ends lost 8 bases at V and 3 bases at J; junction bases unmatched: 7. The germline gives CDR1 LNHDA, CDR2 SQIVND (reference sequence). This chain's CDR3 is CASGGSGRFYNEQFF. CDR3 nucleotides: TGTGCCAGTGGGGGTAGCGGGAGGTTCTACAATGAGCAGTTCTTC.

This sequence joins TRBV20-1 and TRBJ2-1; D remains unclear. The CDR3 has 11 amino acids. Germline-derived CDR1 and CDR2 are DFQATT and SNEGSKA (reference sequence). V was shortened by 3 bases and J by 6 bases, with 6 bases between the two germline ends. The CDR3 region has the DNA TGCAGTGCTAGTCTTGTCAATGAGCAGTTCTTC. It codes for CSASLVNEQFF.

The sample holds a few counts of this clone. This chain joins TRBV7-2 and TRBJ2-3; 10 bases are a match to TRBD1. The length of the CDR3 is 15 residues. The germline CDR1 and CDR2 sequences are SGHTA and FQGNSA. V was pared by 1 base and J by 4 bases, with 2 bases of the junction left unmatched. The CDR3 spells CASSLGDRGADTQYF. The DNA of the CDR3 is TGTGCCAGCAGCTTAGGGGACAGGGGTGCAGATACGCAGTATTTT.

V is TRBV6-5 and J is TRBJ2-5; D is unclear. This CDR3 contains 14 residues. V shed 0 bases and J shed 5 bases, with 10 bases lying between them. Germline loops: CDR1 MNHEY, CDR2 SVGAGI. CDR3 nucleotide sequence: TGTGCCAGCAGTTACTCCGAGGCTTCGGAGACCCAGTACTTC. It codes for CASSYSEASETQYF.

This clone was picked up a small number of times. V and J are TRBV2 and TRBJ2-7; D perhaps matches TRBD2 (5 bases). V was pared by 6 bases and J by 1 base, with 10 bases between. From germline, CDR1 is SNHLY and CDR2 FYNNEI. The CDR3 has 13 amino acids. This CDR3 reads CASSVRESYEQYF. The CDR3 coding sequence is TGTGCCAGCAGCGTGAGGGAGTCCTACGAGCAGTACTTC.

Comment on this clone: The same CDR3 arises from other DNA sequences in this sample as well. DNA of the CDR3: TGTGCCAGCAGCCCCGGACTAGCGGGAGTAGATACGCAGTATTTT. Translating it yields CASSPGLAGVDTQYF. The J gene is TRBJ2-3, the V gene TRBV27; 13 nucleotides agree with TRBD2. The CDR3 is made up of 15 amino acids. From germline, CDR1 is MNHEY and CDR2 SMNVEV (reference sequence). The trim removed 6 bases at V and 5 bases at J, leaving 5 bases unmatched.

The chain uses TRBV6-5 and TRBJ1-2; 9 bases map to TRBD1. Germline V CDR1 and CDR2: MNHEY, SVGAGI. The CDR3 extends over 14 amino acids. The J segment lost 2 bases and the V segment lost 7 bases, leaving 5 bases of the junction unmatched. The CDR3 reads CASTGTGTNYGYTF. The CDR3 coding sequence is TGTGCCAGCACGGGGACAGGGACAAACTATGGCTACACCTTC.

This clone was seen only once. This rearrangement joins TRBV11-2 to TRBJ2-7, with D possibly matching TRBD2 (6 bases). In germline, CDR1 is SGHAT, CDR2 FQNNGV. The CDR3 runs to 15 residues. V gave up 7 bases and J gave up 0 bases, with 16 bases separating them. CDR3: CASTPLAPFSYEQYF. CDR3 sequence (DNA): TGTGCCAGCACCCCCCTAGCGCCATTCTCCTACGAGCAGTACTTC.

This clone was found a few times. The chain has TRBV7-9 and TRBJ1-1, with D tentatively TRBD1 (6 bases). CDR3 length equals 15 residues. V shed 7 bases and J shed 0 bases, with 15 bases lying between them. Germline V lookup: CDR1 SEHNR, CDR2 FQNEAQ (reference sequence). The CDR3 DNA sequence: TGTGCCAGCACCACGCGGGGGGGCATGAACACTGAAGCTTTCTTT. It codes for CASTTRGGMNTEAFF.

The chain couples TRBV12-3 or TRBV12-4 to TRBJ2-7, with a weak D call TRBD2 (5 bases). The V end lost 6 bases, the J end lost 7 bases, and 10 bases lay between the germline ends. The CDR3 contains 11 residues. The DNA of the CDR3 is TGTGCCAGCAGCTCCGGACTGGAGCAGTACTTC. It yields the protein CASSSGLEQYF.

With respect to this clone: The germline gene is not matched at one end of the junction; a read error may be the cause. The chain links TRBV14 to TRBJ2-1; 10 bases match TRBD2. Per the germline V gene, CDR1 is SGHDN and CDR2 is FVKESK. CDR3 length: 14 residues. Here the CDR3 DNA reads TGTGCCAGCAGCCAAGGGAATCTAGCGGGAGTAATGATCTTC. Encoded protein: CASSQGNLAGVMIF.

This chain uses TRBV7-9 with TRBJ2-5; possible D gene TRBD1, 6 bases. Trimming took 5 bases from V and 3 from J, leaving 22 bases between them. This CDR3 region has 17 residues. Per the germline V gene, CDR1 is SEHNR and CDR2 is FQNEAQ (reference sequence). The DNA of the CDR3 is TGTGCCAGCAGCCCCACCATGAGACAGGTTGGAAAAGAGACCCAGTACTTC. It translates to CASSPTMRQVGKETQYF. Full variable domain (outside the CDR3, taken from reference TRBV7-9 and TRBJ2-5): DTGVSQNPRHKITKRGQNVTFRCDPISEHNRLYWYRQTLGQGPEFLTYFQNEAQLEKSRLLSDRFSAERPKGSFSTLEIQRTEQGDSAMYLCASSPTMRQVGKETQYFGPGTRLLVL.

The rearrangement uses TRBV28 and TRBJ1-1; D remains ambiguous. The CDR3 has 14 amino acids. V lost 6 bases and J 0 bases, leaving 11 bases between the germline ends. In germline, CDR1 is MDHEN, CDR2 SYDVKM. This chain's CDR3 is CASSPQIMNTEAFF. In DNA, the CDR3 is TGTGCCAGCAGCCCACAAATTATGAACACTGAAGCTTTCTTT. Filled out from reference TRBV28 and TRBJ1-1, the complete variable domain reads DVKVTQSSRYLVKRTGEKVFLECVQDMDHENMFWYRQDPGLGLRLIYFSYDVKMKEKGDIPEGYSVSREKKERFSLILESASTNQTSMYLCASSPQIMNTEAFFGQGTRLTVV.

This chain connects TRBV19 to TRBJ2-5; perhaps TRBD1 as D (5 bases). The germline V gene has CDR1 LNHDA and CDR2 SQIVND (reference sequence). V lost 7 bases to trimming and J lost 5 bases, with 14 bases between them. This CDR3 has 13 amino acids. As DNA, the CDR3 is TGTGCCAGTATAAGGGGTGTAGGGGAGACCCAGTACTTC. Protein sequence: CASIRGVGETQYF.

The CDR3 spells CASSTTRQGQSSGANVLTF. The CDR3 region has the DNA TGTGCCAGTAGCACAACCCGACAGGGACAGAGCTCTGGGGCCAACGTCCTGACTTTC. V gene TRBV19 combines with J gene TRBJ2-6; TRBD1 agrees at 7 bases. The CDR3 has 19 residues. Trimming took 6 bases from V and 0 from J; bases not matched to a gene: 14. Germline V gene data show CDR1 as LNHDA and CDR2 as SQIVND (reference sequence).

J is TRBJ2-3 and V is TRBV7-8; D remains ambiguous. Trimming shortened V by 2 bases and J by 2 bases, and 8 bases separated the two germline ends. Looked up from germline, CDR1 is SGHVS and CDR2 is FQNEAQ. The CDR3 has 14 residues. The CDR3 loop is CASSLRGSTDTQYF. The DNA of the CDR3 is TGTGCCAGCAGCTTACGCGGTTCCACAGATACGCAGTATTTT.

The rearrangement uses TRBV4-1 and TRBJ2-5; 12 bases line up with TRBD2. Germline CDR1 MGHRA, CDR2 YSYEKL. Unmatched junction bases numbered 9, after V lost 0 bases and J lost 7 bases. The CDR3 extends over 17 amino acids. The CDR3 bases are TGCGCCAGCAGCCAAGAACCACTAGCGGGAGGTCAGGGGACCCAGTACTTC. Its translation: CASSQEPLAGGQGTQYF.

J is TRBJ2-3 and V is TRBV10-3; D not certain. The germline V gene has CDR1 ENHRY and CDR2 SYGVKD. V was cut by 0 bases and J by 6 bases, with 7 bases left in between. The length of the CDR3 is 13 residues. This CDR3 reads CAISESLEDTQYF. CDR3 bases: TGTGCCATCAGTGAGTCTCTCGAGGATACGCAGTATTTT.

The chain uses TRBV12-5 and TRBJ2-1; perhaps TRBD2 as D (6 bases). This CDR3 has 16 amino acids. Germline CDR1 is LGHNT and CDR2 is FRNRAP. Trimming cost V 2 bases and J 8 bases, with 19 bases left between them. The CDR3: CASGLWRGQTIHEQFF. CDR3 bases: TGTGCTAGTGGTTTGTGGAGGGGCCAGACGATCCATGAGCAGTTCTTC.